The 21 T cell receptor beta chains listed next were all sequenced from one sample in a study of T cell responses to AZD1222 COVID-19 vaccine. Profiling relied on immunoSEQ multiplex PCR, and the TCRdb table lists in-frame clones only, not all of them. The sample yields some 91,000 clones, approximately 91% seen once. This specimen consisted of peripheral blood, obtained on day 0 of AZD1222 vaccination. Receptors originate from an adult in good health.

This chain connects TRBV16 to TRBJ1-5, with a possible D match to TRBD1 (6 bases). V was cut by 3 bases and J by 1 base, with 16 bases left in between. Germline CDR1 reads KGHSY; CDR2 reads FQNENV. The CDR3 spans 17 residues. The CDR3 is CASSHPTGRASNQPQHF. CDR3 coding DNA: TGTGCCAGCAGCCATCCTACAGGGAGGGCGAGCAATCAGCCCCAGCATTTT.

The V call is TRBV19, the J call TRBJ2-5; TRBD2 matches 9 bases. V was pared by 5 bases and J by 5 bases, with 6 bases of the junction left unmatched. The CDR3 consists of 14 residues. The germline gives CDR1 LNHDA, CDR2 SQIVND (reference sequence). CDR3 amino acids: CASSATSGWETQYF. The CDR3 coding sequence is TGTGCCAGTAGTGCGACTAGCGGCTGGGAGACCCAGTACTTC.

V is TRBV12-3 or TRBV12-4 and J is TRBJ1-1; D gene unclear. The CDR3 runs 13 residues. Trimming stripped 1 base from V and 3 bases from J, with 6 bases between. The CDR3 bases are TGTGCCAGCAGTTTAGAAGTATACACTGAAGCTTTCTTT. This encodes CASSLEVYTEAFF.

This chain links TRBV7-8 with TRBJ2-1, with 10 bases aligning to TRBD2. Germline V gene data show CDR1 as SGHVS and CDR2 as FQNEAQ. This CDR3 has 14 amino acids. The V and J ends lost 7 bases and 4 bases, in that order; junction bases with no gene match: 4. The CDR3 region has the DNA TGTGCCAGCACCACTAGCGGGATATACAATGAGCAGTTCTTC. Translation gives CASTTSGIYNEQFF.

V is TRBV5-6 and J is TRBJ2-2; D possibly corresponds to TRBD1 (6 bases). This CDR3 comprises 14 residues. V was cut by 3 bases and J by 6 bases, with 12 bases left in between. The V gene's germline CDR1 is SGHDT and CDR2 YYEEEE. The CDR3 here is CASSYGQWPGELFF. CDR3 coding DNA: TGTGCCAGCAGCTATGGACAGTGGCCCGGGGAGCTGTTTTTT.

The chain links TRBV7-8 to TRBJ1-3; D perhaps matches TRBD1 (5 bases). Germline CDR1 reads SGHVS; CDR2 reads FQNEAQ. Trimming shortened V by 1 base and J by 0 bases, and 16 bases separated the two germline ends. This CDR3 region has 18 residues. In nucleotides, the CDR3 is TGTGCCAGCAGCTTAGTATCTTACAGGCCCAGCTCTGGAAACACCATATATTTT. Translated: CASSLVSYRPSSGNTIYF.

The chain employs TRBV15 and TRBJ1-1; D unresolved. The germline V gene has CDR1 LNHNV and CDR2 YYDKDF (reference sequence). The CDR3 consists of 14 residues. Trimming cost V 6 bases and J 1 base, with 12 bases left between them. DNA for the CDR3: TGTGCCACCAGGGGAGGCATATCGAACACTGAAGCTTTCTTT. Translation: CATRGGISNTEAFF. The full variable domain, in which reference TRBV15 and TRBJ1-1 provide the parts outside the CDR3, is DAMVIQNPRYQVTQFGKPVTLSCSQTLNHNVMYWYQQKSSQAPKLLFHYYDKDFNNEADTPDNFQSRRPNTSFCFLDIRSPGLGDTAMYLCATRGGISNTEAFFGQGTRLTVV.

CDR3 in DNA: TGTGCCACCAGTGACCCGAACCAGGGGCACGAGCAGTACTTC. It specifies CATSDPNQGHEQYF. The chain carries TRBV24-1 and TRBJ2-7; possibly TRBD1 for D (6 bases). The CDR3 sequence is 14 residues long. V lost 4 bases, J lost 5 bases, and 14 bases lay in between. From germline, CDR1 is KGHDR and CDR2 SFDVKD.

The V and J genes are TRBV19 and TRBJ1-2; 8 bases align to TRBD1. CDR3 length: 16 residues. Germline trimming cut 6 bases from V and 2 bases from J; bases unmatched to any gene: 11. Looked up from germline, CDR1 is LNHDA and CDR2 is SQIVND (reference sequence). Here the CDR3 reads CASSPRFRGQNYGYTF. CDR3 coding DNA: TGTGCCAGTAGCCCTAGGTTCAGGGGGCAGAACTATGGCTACACCTTC.

This clone has only one observation. This rearrangement joins TRBV23-1 to TRBJ2-7; TRBD1 might be the D (6 bases). TRBV23-1 is an open reading frame, and its role is uncertain. The CDR3 loop spans 12 amino acids. The V gene lost 7 bases and the J gene lost 7 bases, with 14 bases spanning the gap. The CDR3 is CASTKQGWEQYF. The CDR3 DNA is TGCGCCAGCACCAAACAGGGATGGGAGCAGTACTTC.

This chain joins TRBV5-1 and TRBJ1-2; TRBD1 matches at 7 bases. Germline assignment: CDR1 SGHRS and CDR2 YFSETQ. This CDR3 spans 13 amino acids. The J segment lost 8 bases and the V segment lost 6 bases, leaving 10 bases of the junction unmatched. CDR3 sequence (DNA): TGCGCCAGCACACCAGACAGGGCACGGGGCTACACCTTC. This encodes CASTPDRARGYTF. The whole variable domain, filled in from reference TRBV5-1 and TRBJ1-2, reads KAGVTQTPRYLIKTRGQQVTLSCSPISGHRSVSWYQQTPGQGLQFLFEYFSETQRNKGNFPGRFSGRQFSNSRSEMNVSTLELGDSALYLCASTPDRARGYTFGSGTRLTVV.

This chain connects TRBV24-1 to TRBJ2-2, with D tentatively TRBD1 (5 bases). The V and J ends lost 4 bases and 6 bases respectively, with 17 bases between them. Germline CDR1 reads KGHDR; CDR2 reads SFDVKD. This CDR3 has 16 amino acids. CDR3 amino acids: CATSDPRQGFAGELFF. The CDR3 nucleotides are TGTGCCACCAGTGACCCCCGGCAGGGATTTGCCGGGGAGCTGTTTTTT.

The V call is TRBV15, the J call TRBJ2-7; no clear D. The germline V and J ends were trimmed by 1 base and 3 bases, with 10 bases remaining between them. This CDR3 region has 14 residues. CDR1 LNHNV and CDR2 YYDKDF come from the germline V gene (reference sequence). The CDR3 DNA follows: TGTGCCACCAGCAGAGGGATTGGGGACTACGAGCAGTACTTC. Protein: CATSRGIGDYEQYF. Full variable domain (missing parts from reference TRBV15 and TRBJ2-7): DAMVIQNPRYQVTQFGKPVTLSCSQTLNHNVMYWYQQKSSQAPKLLFHYYDKDFNNEADTPDNFQSRRPNTSFCFLDIRSPGLGDTAMYLCATSRGIGDYEQYFGPGTRLTVT.

The chain is built from TRBV6-5 and TRBJ1-1, with D maybe TRBD1 (6 bases). V was clipped by 5 bases and J by 7 bases, with 11 bases between them. Per germline, CDR1 MNHEY and CDR2 SVGAGI. CDR3 length equals 12 residues. The CDR3 loop reads CASSTGRGEAFF. The CDR3, as DNA: TGTGCCAGCAGTACAGGGAGAGGTGAAGCTTTCTTT.

The rearrangement joins TRBV24-1 to TRBJ2-5; the D is unclear. V lost 6 bases and J lost 7, with 11 bases in between. Germline-derived CDR1 and CDR2 are KGHDR and SFDVKD. The CDR3 covers 12 residues. The CDR3 region has the DNA TGTGCCACCAGTACAGACCTGGGGACCCAGTACTTC. Its translation is CATSTDLGTQYF.

CDR3 protein: CASSGKSAGMDEKLFF. The CDR3 DNA sequence: TGCGCCAGCAGCGGAAAGTCCGCTGGGATGGATGAAAAACTGTTTTTT. The chain carries TRBV5-1 and TRBJ1-4; no clear D. CDR1 is SGHRS and CDR2 is YFSETQ in the germline V gene. CDR3 length: 16 residues. V dropped 4 bases and J dropped 6 bases, with 19 bases sitting between them.

The chain employs TRBV30 and TRBJ1-5; tentative D call: TRBD1 (5 bases). Germline values: CDR1 GTSNPN, CDR2 SVGIG (reference sequence). This CDR3 is built from 14 residues. V was shortened by 2 bases and J by 4 bases, with 12 bases between the two germline ends. CDR3 sequence: CAWSIGTGNQPQHF. Written as DNA, the CDR3 is TGTGCCTGGAGTATTGGGACGGGAAATCAGCCCCAGCATTTT.

The chain couples TRBV14 to TRBJ2-1; TRBD1 might be the D (6 bases). The CDR3 totals 13 residues. The V gene lost 4 bases and the J gene lost 9 bases, with 13 bases spanning the gap. Germline CDR1 is SGHDN and CDR2 is FVKESK. CDR3 protein: CASSLSRGGEQFF. CDR3 nucleotide sequence: TGTGCCAGCAGCCTAAGTAGAGGGGGTGAGCAGTTCTTC.

CDR3 region: CATSRLVNEQFF. The DNA of the CDR3 is TGTGCCACCAGCAGACTGGTAAATGAGCAGTTCTTC. The rearrangement links TRBV15 to TRBJ2-1; D ambiguous. The CDR3 has 12 amino acids. V was shortened by 2 bases and J by 7 bases, with 6 bases between the two germline ends. CDR1 and CDR2 from the germline V gene are LNHNV and YYDKDF (reference sequence).

This chain links TRBV12-5 with TRBJ2-1; D uncertain. CDR3 size: 16 residues. Germline CDR1 is LGHNT and CDR2 is FRNRAP. The V and J ends lost 0 bases and 5 bases respectively, with 14 bases between them. The CDR3 DNA follows: TGTGCTAGTGGTTTGGTACATGGCTTTCGGGACAATGAGCAGTTCTTC. Its protein product is CASGLVHGFRDNEQFF.

The V call is TRBV6-1, the J call TRBJ2-3, with D possibly TRBD2 on 6 matching bases. The CDR3 runs to 13 residues. Between the trimmed V and J ends, which lost 3 bases and 5 bases, there was a span of 9 bases. The germline V gene encodes CDR1 MNHNS and CDR2 SASEGT. CDR3 coding DNA: TGTGCCAGCAGTGAGGGAGGTGAAGATACGCAGTATTTT. Amino acids: CASSEGGEDTQYF.